Below, one T cell receptor (beta chain) is given with its context. Germline loops: CDR1 SGHRS, CDR2 YFSETQ. V gave up 5 bases and J gave up 4 bases, with 10 bases separating them. The length of the CDR3 is 14 residues. Molecular barcoding with unique molecular identifiers was used for the TCRbeta library. TCRdb redid the calling of the PCR reads with MiXCR, one entry per CDR3 protein. The sample holds 350,000 to 450,000 distinct CDR3 sequences; around 21% are singletons and the top ten take 3.8%. This entry belongs to a study of T-cell reconstitution after alpha-beta-depleted transplantation in children.

This receptor was taken from a human donor who donated a stem cell graft to a child with acute myeloid leukemia. The rearrangement uses TRBV5-1 and TRBJ2-6, with D uncertain. The source was PBMCs from the stem cell graft donor, collected from the stem cell graft. CDR3 sequence: CASRFDSGANVLTF. CDR3 nucleotides: TGCGCCAGCAGATTTGACTCAGGGGCCAACGTCCTGACTTTC.